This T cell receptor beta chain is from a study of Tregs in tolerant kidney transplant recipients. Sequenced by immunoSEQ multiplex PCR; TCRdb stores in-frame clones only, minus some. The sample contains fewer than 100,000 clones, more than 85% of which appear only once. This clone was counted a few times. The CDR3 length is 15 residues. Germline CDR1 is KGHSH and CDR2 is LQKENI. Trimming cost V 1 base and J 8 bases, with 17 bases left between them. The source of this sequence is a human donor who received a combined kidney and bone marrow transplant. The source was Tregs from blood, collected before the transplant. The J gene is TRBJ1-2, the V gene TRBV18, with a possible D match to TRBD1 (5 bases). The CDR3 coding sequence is TGTGCCAGCTCACCACAGGGCTGGGACCACGGGGGCTACACCTTC. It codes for CASSPQGWDHGGYTF.